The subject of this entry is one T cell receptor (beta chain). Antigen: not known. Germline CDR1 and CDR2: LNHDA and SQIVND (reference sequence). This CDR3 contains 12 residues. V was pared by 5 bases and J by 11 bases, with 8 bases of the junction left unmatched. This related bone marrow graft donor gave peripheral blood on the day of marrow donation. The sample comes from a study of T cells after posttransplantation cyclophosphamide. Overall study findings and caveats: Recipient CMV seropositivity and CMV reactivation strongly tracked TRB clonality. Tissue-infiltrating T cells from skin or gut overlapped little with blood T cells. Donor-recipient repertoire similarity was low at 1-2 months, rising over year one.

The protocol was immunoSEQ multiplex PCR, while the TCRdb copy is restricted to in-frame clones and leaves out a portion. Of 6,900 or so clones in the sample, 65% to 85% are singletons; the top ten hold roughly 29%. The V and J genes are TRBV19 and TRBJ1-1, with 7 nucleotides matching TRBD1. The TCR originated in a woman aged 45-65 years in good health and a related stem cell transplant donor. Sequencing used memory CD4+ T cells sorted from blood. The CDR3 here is CASSVDRAKAFF. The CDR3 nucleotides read TGTGCCAGTAGTGTTGACAGGGCGAAGGCTTTCTTT.